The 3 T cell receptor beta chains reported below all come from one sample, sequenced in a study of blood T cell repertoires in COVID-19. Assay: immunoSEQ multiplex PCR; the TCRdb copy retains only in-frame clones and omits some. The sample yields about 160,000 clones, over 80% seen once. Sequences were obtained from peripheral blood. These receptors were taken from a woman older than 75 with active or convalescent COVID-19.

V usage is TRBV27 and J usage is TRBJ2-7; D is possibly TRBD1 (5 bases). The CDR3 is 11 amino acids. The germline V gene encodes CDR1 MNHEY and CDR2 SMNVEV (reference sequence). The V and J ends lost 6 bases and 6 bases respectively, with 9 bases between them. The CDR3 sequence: CASSQGAEQYF. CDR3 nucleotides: TGTGCCAGCAGCCAGGGTGCCGAGCAGTACTTC.

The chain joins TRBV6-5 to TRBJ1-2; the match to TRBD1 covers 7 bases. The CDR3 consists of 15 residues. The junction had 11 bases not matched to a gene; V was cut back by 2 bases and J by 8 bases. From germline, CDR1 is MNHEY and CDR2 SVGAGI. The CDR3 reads CASSYGFNRGGGYTF. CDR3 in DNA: TGTGCCAGCAGTTACGGATTCAACAGGGGCGGAGGCTACACCTTC.

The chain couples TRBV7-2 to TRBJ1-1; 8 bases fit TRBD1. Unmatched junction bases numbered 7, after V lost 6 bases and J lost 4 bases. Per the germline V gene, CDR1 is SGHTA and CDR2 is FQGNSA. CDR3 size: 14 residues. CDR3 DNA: TGTGCCAGCAGATCTACAGGGGGAGGCACTGAAGCTTTCTTT. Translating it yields CASRSTGGGTEAFF.